A single sample gave rise to the 24 T cell receptor beta chains below, sequenced in a study of CD8 T cells in Susac syndrome. The RNA, 0.5 to 1 ug, was put through reverse transcription using random hexamers. TCRdb reanalysed the immunoSEQ multiplex PCR reads using MiXCR and keeps one entry per CDR3 protein. The table includes 200,000 or so distinct CDR3 sequences, more than 90% detected once. Sequences were obtained from CD4+ T cells from PBMCs. The receptors were gathered from a human donor with multiple sclerosis.

V usage is TRBV29-1 and J usage is TRBJ2-3; possible D gene TRBD2, 6 bases. Germline V gene sequence: CDR1 SQVTM, CDR2 ANQGSEA. The CDR3 covers 16 residues. The V end lost 0 bases, the J end lost 3 bases, and 16 bases lay between the germline ends. CDR3 loop: CSVEDSSEFLTDTQYF. The CDR3 region has the DNA TGCAGCGTTGAAGACTCTAGCGAATTTTTAACAGATACGCAGTATTTT.

J is TRBJ2-4 and V is TRBV14, with D possibly TRBD1 on 6 matching bases. Between the trimmed V and J ends, which lost 4 bases and 1 base, there was a span of 14 bases. The germline V gene has CDR1 SGHDN and CDR2 FVKESK. CDR3 length equals 16 residues. CDR3 region: CASSPMGAGAKNIQYF. CDR3 in DNA: TGTGCCAGCAGCCCGATGGGGGCAGGTGCCAAAAACATTCAGTACTTC.

The chain employs TRBV5-1 and TRBJ2-3, with TRBD2 matching 15 bases. J gave up 1 base and V 4 bases, and 4 bases lay outside the gene matches. The CDR3 runs to 17 residues. Germline loops: CDR1 SGHRS, CDR2 YFSETQ. CDR3 DNA: TGCGCCAGCAGCCTCCGGACTAGCGGGGGGGGCACAGATACGCAGTATTTT. Its translation: CASSLRTSGGGTDTQYF. The variable domain in full, completed from reference TRBV5-1 and TRBJ2-3, reads KAGVTQTPRYLIKTRGQQVTLSCSPISGHRSVSWYQQTPGQGLQFLFEYFSETQRNKGNFPGRFSGRQFSNSRSEMNVSTLELGDSALYLCASSLRTSGGGTDTQYFGPGTRLTVL.

V usage is TRBV18 and J usage is TRBJ1-1, with no clear D. V lost 3 bases to trimming and J lost 0 bases, with 8 bases between them. Germline V CDR1 and CDR2: KGHSH, LQKENI. The CDR3 totals 14 residues. CDR3 region: CASSPPSVNTEAFF. CDR3 coding DNA: TGTGCCAGCTCACCCCCCTCGGTGAACACTGAAGCTTTCTTT.

The CDR3 DNA follows: TGCAGTGCTGGGGAGTTTGAGCAGTTCTTC. Amino acid sequence: CSAGEFEQFF. The chain joins TRBV20-1 to TRBJ2-1; D is perhaps TRBD2 (5 bases). The V gene's germline CDR1 is DFQATT and CDR2 SNEGSKA (reference sequence). CDR3 length equals 10 residues. Trimming cost V 5 bases and J 9 bases, with 8 bases left between them.

The chain is built from TRBV5-1 and TRBJ1-1; D call uncertain. Trimming took 3 bases from V and 0 from J, leaving 9 bases between them. Germline values: CDR1 SGHRS, CDR2 YFSETQ. This CDR3 has 14 residues. The CDR3 here is CASSWVDMNTEAFF. CDR3 nucleotides: TGCGCCAGCAGCTGGGTGGATATGAACACTGAAGCTTTCTTT.

The chain couples TRBV29-1 to TRBJ2-5; 13 positions match TRBD2. With V trimmed by 8 bases and J by 4 bases, 13 bases remained unmatched. The germline gives CDR1 SQVTM, CDR2 ANQGSEA. The length of the CDR3 is 16 residues. CDR3 DNA sequence: TGCAGCACAACCGGGACTAGCGGGAACCATAGAGAGACCCAGTACTTC. This gives the protein CSTTGTSGNHRETQYF.

The chain joins TRBV30 to TRBJ2-1, with D uncertain. Germline V gene lookup returns CDR1 GTSNPN and CDR2 SVGIG (reference sequence). The ends were cut back, 3 bases at V and 7 bases at J, with 16 bases in the middle. CDR3 length: 14 residues. The CDR3 region has the DNA TGTGCCTGGAGCCGCGGAAACCCTTGGAATGAGCAGTTCTTC. It specifies CAWSRGNPWNEQFF.

The chain couples TRBV29-1 to TRBJ2-7; D uncertain. The length of the CDR3 is 12 residues. In germline, CDR1 is SQVTM, CDR2 ANQGSEA. Trimming left V 3 bases short and J 5 bases short, with 11 bases between. The CDR3: CSVETSEDEQYF. The CDR3 DNA reads as TGCAGCGTTGAGACATCAGAGGACGAGCAGTACTTC.

A remark on this clonotype: At one boundary the junction diverges from the germline segment, which might be a read error. The rearrangement uses TRBV30 and TRBJ2-7, with D perhaps given as TRBD1 or TRBD2 (6 bases each). The germline V gene encodes CDR1 GTSNPN and CDR2 SVGIG (reference sequence). The CDR3 totals 11 residues. In DNA form, the CDR3 reads TGTGCCTGGAGTAGGGGGACTCATCTGGACTTC. Its translation is CAWSRGTHLDF. Full variable domain (outside the CDR3, taken from reference TRBV30 and TRBJ2-7): SQTIHQWPATLVQPVGSPLSLECTVEGTSNPNLYWYRQAAGRGLQLLFYSVGIGQISSEVPQNLSASRPQDRQFILSSKKLLLSDSGFYLCAWSRGTHLDFGPGTRLTVT.

The gene calls are TRBV14 and TRBJ2-7; 12 nucleotides match TRBD2. The germline gives CDR1 SGHDN, CDR2 FVKESK. CDR3 length: 15 residues. V shed 10 bases, J shed 4 bases, and the junction held 11 bases outside the gene matches. CDR3 DNA sequence: TGTGCCACCTGGGGGGAACTAGCGGGAGGTTACGAGCAGTACTTC. Residues: CATWGELAGGYEQYF.

The chain carries TRBV29-1 and TRBJ1-2, with D unclear. Deletions cut 6 bases from V and 7 bases from J, with 21 bases between. Germline V gives CDR1 SQVTM, CDR2 ANQGSEA. This CDR3 region has 14 residues. The CDR3 region is CSVNARWPGSGYTF. The CDR3 DNA reads as TGCAGCGTGAACGCCCGGTGGCCTGGGTCTGGCTACACCTTC. Complete variable domain (other parts from reference TRBV29-1 and TRBJ1-2): SAVISQKPSRDICQRGTSLTIQCQVDSQVTMMFWYRQQPGQSLTLIATANQGSEATYESGFVIDKFPISRPNLTFSTLTVSNMSPEDSSIYLCSVNARWPGSGYTFGSGTRLTVV.

This chain connects TRBV6-5 to TRBJ1-2, with 10 bases aligning to TRBD1. CDR1 is MNHEY, CDR2 SVGAGI, per germline. Losses at the gene ends were 6 bases for V and 4 bases for J; bases not matched to a gene: 5. This CDR3 region has 14 residues. The CDR3 loop reads CASRVGQGTYGYTF. In nucleotides, the CDR3 is TGTGCCAGCAGAGTGGGACAGGGGACCTATGGCTACACCTTC.

V usage is TRBV3-1 and J usage is TRBJ1-6; D possibly corresponds to TRBD1 (5 bases). From germline, CDR1 is LGHDT and CDR2 YNNKEL (reference sequence). The CDR3 is made up of 12 amino acids. Trimming took 7 bases from V and 10 from J, leaving 11 bases between them. The CDR3 DNA reads as TGTGCCAGCAATAAACAGGACTCACCCCTCCACTTT. Protein product: CASNKQDSPLHF.

The chain joins TRBV30 to TRBJ1-1; a weak D match, TRBD1 (5 bases). The CDR3 spans 16 residues. Germline V gene lookup returns CDR1 GTSNPN and CDR2 SVGIG (reference sequence). V was trimmed by 2 bases and J by 3 bases, leaving 19 bases between them. DNA of the CDR3: TGTGCCTGGAGTTACGGGACCCACGGAAGAGACACTGAAGCTTTCTTT. It yields the protein CAWSYGTHGRDTEAFF.

V gene TRBV16 combines with J gene TRBJ1-5; D uncertain. Germline V gene lookup returns CDR1 KGHSY and CDR2 FQNENV. This CDR3 spans 15 amino acids. Trimming left V 4 bases short and J 3 bases short, with 13 bases between. The CDR3 DNA is TGTGCCAGCAGCCCCCTCGGGCCAGTCAATCAGCCCCAGCATTTT. Translation gives CASSPLGPVNQPQHF.

This clonotype occurred a few times. The rearrangement uses TRBV6-1 and TRBJ2-1; the D is unclear. This CDR3 is built from 12 residues. CDR1 and CDR2 (germline): MNHNS, SASEGT. The V end lost 6 bases, the J end lost 8 bases, and 11 bases lay between the germline ends. The CDR3 DNA reads TGTGCCAGCAGCCACAACGGTGATGAGCAGTTCTTC. Protein: CASSHNGDEQFF.

The CDR3 sequence: CASTLGVEGYTF. As DNA, the CDR3 is TGTGCCAGCACCCTCGGTGTGGAAGGCTACACCTTC. The chain recombines TRBV12-3 or TRBV12-4 with TRBJ1-2; the D is unclear. There are 12 residues in the CDR3. The V gene lost 7 bases and the J gene lost 8 bases, with 14 bases spanning the gap.

The rearrangement links TRBV20-1 to TRBJ1-2; 10 positions agree with TRBD1. With V trimmed by 1 base and J by 6 bases, 5 bases remained unmatched. The CDR3 sequence is 14 residues long. Looked up from germline, CDR1 is DFQATT and CDR2 is SNEGSKA (reference sequence). DNA for the CDR3: TGCAGTGCTAGAGTGGCGACAGGGGGCGATGGCTACACCTTC. Protein: CSARVATGGDGYTF.

This clonotype was counted between two and nine times. The V gene is TRBV30, the J gene TRBJ1-5; D is ambiguous. Germline values: CDR1 GTSNPN, CDR2 SVGIG (reference sequence). V was clipped by 3 bases and J by 1 base, with 10 bases between them. The CDR3 extends over 14 amino acids. The CDR3 protein is CAWSGVDSNQPQHF. The CDR3 nucleotides read TGTGCCTGGAGCGGCGTAGACAGCAATCAGCCCCAGCATTTT.

This chain connects TRBV10-3 to TRBJ2-1; 8 positions agree with TRBD1. The germline V gene encodes CDR1 ENHRY and CDR2 SYGVKD. The CDR3 spans 11 residues. The V and J ends lost 5 bases and 13 bases, in that order; junction bases with no gene match: 4. The CDR3 region is CAISKDRDQFF. CDR3 nucleotides: TGTGCCATCAGTAAGGACAGGGACCAGTTCTTC.

V and J are TRBV2 and TRBJ1-2; TRBD1 matches 8 bases. The CDR3 covers 14 residues. V was pared by 4 bases and J by 8 bases, with 9 bases of the junction left unmatched. Per germline, CDR1 SNHLY and CDR2 FYNNEI. CDR3: CASSAGTGEEGYTF. In nucleotides, the CDR3 is TGTGCCAGCAGTGCCGGGACAGGAGAAGAAGGCTACACCTTC.

The V call is TRBV28, the J call TRBJ1-6; D is perhaps TRBD1 (6 bases). CDR1 and CDR2 (germline): MDHEN, SYDVKM. The CDR3 has 14 residues. The germline V and J ends were trimmed by 7 bases and 10 bases, with 17 bases remaining between them. In nucleotides, the CDR3 is TGTGCCAGCAAATTACGGACAGTGGGATCACCCCTCCACTTT. This translates into CASKLRTVGSPLHF.

J is TRBJ1-5 and V is TRBV9, with D hard to call. In germline, CDR1 is SGDLS, CDR2 YYNGEE. The length of the CDR3 is 14 residues. The V end was cut by 0 bases, the J end by 2 bases, with 6 bases between. Here the CDR3 reads CASSVAGGNQPQHF. DNA for the CDR3: TGTGCCAGCAGCGTAGCTGGGGGCAATCAGCCCCAGCATTTT. Variable domain in full (rest from reference TRBV9 and TRBJ1-5): DSGVTQTPKHLITATGQRVTLRCSPRSGDLSVYWYQQSLDQGLQFLIQYYNGEERAKGNILERFSAQQFPDLHSELNLSSLELGDSALYFCASSVAGGNQPQHFGDGTRLSIL.